This T cell receptor beta chain was profiled in a study of tumor and adjacent non-tumor tissue in lung cancer. The germline gives CDR1 SQVTM, CDR2 ANQGSEA. This CDR3 spans 14 amino acids. General observations from the study: Tumor repertoires had a smaller top 100 clone share than normal lung.

This sample's RNA came from whole unsorted tissue. More than 3 cm separated this lung sample from the edge of the tumor. The library came from three nested PCR rounds adapted from ARM-PCR protocols. TCRdb used MiXCR to reprocess the multiplex PCR reads, holding one entry per CDR3 protein. The table records roughly 70,000 distinct CDR3 sequences, around two thirds of them present only once. As for this clonotype: The antigen is unknown. One end of the junction is discordant with germline, which a read error may explain.

The sequence came from a woman aged 45 to 65 with non-small cell lung cancer. Sequenced input: distant non-tumor lung tissue. The chain combines TRBV29-1 with TRBJ2-2; D might be TRBD2 (6 bases). The CDR3 loop is CNVVGGKHTGELFF. CDR3 DNA: TGCAACGTTGTCGGAGGGAAACACACCGGGGAGCTGTTTTTT.